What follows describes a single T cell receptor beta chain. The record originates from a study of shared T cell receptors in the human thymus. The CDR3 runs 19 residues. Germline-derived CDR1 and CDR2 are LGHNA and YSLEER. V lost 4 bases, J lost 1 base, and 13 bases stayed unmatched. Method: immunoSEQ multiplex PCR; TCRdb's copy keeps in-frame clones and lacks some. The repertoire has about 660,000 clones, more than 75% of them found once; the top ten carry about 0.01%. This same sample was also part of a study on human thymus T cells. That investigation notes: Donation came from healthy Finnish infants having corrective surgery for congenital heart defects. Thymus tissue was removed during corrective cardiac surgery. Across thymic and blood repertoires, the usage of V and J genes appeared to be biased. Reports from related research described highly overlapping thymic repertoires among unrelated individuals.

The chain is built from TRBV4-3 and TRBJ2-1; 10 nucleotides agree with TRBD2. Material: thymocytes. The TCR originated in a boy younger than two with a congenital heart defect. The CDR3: CASSPSRKREGPSYNEQFF. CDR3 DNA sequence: TGCGCCAGCAGCCCATCCCGCAAGCGGGAGGGACCTTCCTACAATGAGCAGTTCTTC.